This TCR beta chain was identified in a study of T cells in Graves' hyperthyroidism and ophthalmopathy. Patients showing uncontrolled infection, other autoimmune disease, pregnancy or lactation were ineligible. The CDR3 is made up of 14 amino acids. Germline V gene lookup returns CDR1 LGHDT and CDR2 YNNKEL (reference sequence). V was shortened by 3 bases and J by 3 bases, with 11 bases between the two germline ends. Regarding the study as a whole: The model made its ophthalmopathy prediction, and onset followed a median around 6.9 months later.

Template material for amplifying TCR beta CDR3 regions consisted of RNA transcripts. A set of HTBI primers served as the primers for a first-round RT-PCR of the TCR CDR3. TCRdb passed the multiplex PCR reads through MiXCR, listing each CDR3 protein once. This table holds fewer than 350,000 distinct CDR3 sequences, around a fifth found once. This clonotype was seen at least ten times. Its antigen is as yet unknown. The gene calls are TRBV3-1 and TRBJ1-2; D possibly corresponds to TRBD1 (6 bases). The TCR was taken from a woman between 50 and 59 years old with Graves' hyperthyroidism. The sample taken for sequencing was blood. In nucleotides, the CDR3 is TGTGCCAGCAGCCAGAACAGGGAACACTATGGCTACACCTTC. Translated, it gives CASSQNREHYGYTF.